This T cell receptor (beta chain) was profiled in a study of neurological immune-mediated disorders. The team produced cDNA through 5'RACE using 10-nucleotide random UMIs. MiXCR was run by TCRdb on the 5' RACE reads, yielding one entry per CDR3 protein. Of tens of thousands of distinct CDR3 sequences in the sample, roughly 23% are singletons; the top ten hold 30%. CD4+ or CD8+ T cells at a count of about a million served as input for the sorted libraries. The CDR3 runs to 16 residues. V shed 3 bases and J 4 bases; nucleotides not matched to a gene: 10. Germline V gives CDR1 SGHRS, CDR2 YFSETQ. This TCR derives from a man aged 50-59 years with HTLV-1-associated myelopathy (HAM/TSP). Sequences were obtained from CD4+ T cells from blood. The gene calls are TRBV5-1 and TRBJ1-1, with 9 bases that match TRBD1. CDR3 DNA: TGCGCCAGCAGCTCCGCCGGGACAGGGAGTAGCACTGAAGCTTTCTTT. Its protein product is CASSSAGTGSSTEAFF.